Below, 32 T cell receptor beta chains from the same sample are listed, as sequenced in a study of cytomegalovirus exposure and HLA in healthy donors. The PCR ran on 60 Vbeta and 13 Jbeta primers. Libraries were prepared by immunoSEQ multiplex PCR; TCRdb keeps only in-frame clonotypes and omits some of them. Among approximately 170,000 clones listed, roughly 80% were seen once. Sequenced: PBMCs. The receptors were gathered from a woman aged 18-29 years in good health and CMV-seronegative.

The chain combines TRBV5-1 with TRBJ1-1; D not certain. V was cut by 2 bases and J by 1 base, with 6 bases left in between. The CDR3 totals 13 residues. The V gene's germline CDR1 is SGHRS and CDR2 YFSETQ. The CDR3 loop is CASSLIANTEAFF. CDR3 DNA: TGCGCCAGCAGCTTAATAGCGAACACTGAAGCTTTCTTT. Combining the CDR3 with reference TRBV5-1 and TRBJ1-1 gives the whole variable domain KAGVTQTPRYLIKTRGQQVTLSCSPISGHRSVSWYQQTPGQGLQFLFEYFSETQRNKGNFPGRFSGRQFSNSRSEMNVSTLELGDSALYLCASSLIANTEAFFGQGTRLTVV.

The chain is built from TRBV5-1 and TRBJ1-3, with 7 bases lining up with TRBD1. This CDR3 comprises 16 residues. Germline V gene lookup returns CDR1 SGHRS and CDR2 YFSETQ. V shed 4 bases, J shed 0 bases, and the junction held 7 bases outside the gene matches. Written as DNA, the CDR3 is TGCGCCAGCAGCGAAGGGACAGCCGCCTCTGGAAACACCATATATTTT. This gives the protein CASSEGTAASGNTIYF.

The V gene is TRBV19, the J gene TRBJ1-2; possibly TRBD1 for D (5 bases). Deletions cut 2 bases from V and 8 bases from J, with 9 bases between. The CDR3 sequence is 12 residues long. The germline CDR1 and CDR2 sequences are LNHDA and SQIVND (reference sequence). The CDR3 sequence is CASSIKGRGYTF. CDR3 DNA: TGTGCCAGTAGTATAAAGGGGCGAGGCTACACCTTC.

The chain uses TRBV4-3 and TRBJ2-3; D may be TRBD1 (6 bases). V lost 2 bases and J 1 base, leaving 13 bases between the germline ends. The CDR3 is 16 residues long. Per germline, CDR1 LGHNA and CDR2 YSLEER. CDR3 sequence (DNA): TGCGCCAGCAGCCAAAAACAGGGAAGCGGCACAGATACGCAGTATTTT. Residues: CASSQKQGSGTDTQYF.

A few counts support this clone. The chain employs TRBV15 and TRBJ1-1; no firm D call. This CDR3 contains 11 residues. Germline V gene lookup returns CDR1 LNHNV and CDR2 YYDKDF (reference sequence). Trimming shortened V by 9 bases and J by 4 bases, and 9 bases separated the two germline ends. The CDR3 nucleotides read TGTGCCACAGGAGAGGGCACTGAAGCTTTCTTT. Its translation is CATGEGTEAFF. Full variable domain (outside the CDR3, taken from reference TRBV15 and TRBJ1-1): DAMVIQNPRYQVTQFGKPVTLSCSQTLNHNVMYWYQQKSSQAPKLLFHYYDKDFNNEADTPDNFQSRRPNTSFCFLDIRSPGLGDTAMYLCATGEGTEAFFGQGTRLTVV.

The rearrangement joins TRBV7-9 to TRBJ2-1, with 11 bases that match TRBD1. This CDR3 is 15 amino acids long. The V gene end was trimmed by 6 bases and the J gene end by 3 bases; junction bases not matched to a gene: 4. Germline V lookup: CDR1 SEHNR, CDR2 FQNEAQ (reference sequence). CDR3 nucleotides: TGTGCCAGCAGTCCCGGGACAGGGGGCTACAATGAGCAGTTCTTC. This codes for CASSPGTGGYNEQFF.

The chain carries TRBV11-1 and TRBJ2-1; TRBD2 aligns across 7 bases. V dropped 5 bases and J dropped 6; count of bases not matched to a gene: 4. Per the germline V gene, CDR1 is SGHAT and CDR2 is FQDESV (reference sequence). This CDR3 comprises 13 residues. The CDR3 reads CASSRGLVNEQFF. The CDR3 DNA follows: TGTGCCAGCAGCCGTGGACTAGTCAATGAGCAGTTCTTC.

This chain uses TRBV6-1 with TRBJ1-2, with TRBD1 identical over 7 bases. The V and J ends lost 6 bases and 2 bases, in that order; junction bases with no gene match: 3. The CDR3 has 13 residues. Germline CDR1 and CDR2: MNHNS and SASEGT. CDR3 bases: TGTGCCAGCAGCGAGACAGGGAACTATGGCTACACCTTC. Its translation is CASSETGNYGYTF.

This rearrangement joins TRBV28 to TRBJ1-5; 8 positions match TRBD1. The germline gives CDR1 MDHEN, CDR2 SYDVKM. The CDR3 runs to 14 residues. V shed 6 bases and J 6 bases; nucleotides not matched to a gene: 7. The CDR3 bases are TGTGCCAGCAGGTTTGGACAGGGAGGTCAGCCCCAGCATTTT. It translates to CASRFGQGGQPQHF.

The rearrangement joins TRBV18 to TRBJ2-3; perhaps TRBD1 as D (6 bases). Trimming stripped 3 bases from V and 5 bases from J, with 27 bases between. The CDR3 has 19 amino acids. From germline, CDR1 is KGHSH and CDR2 LQKENI. The CDR3 region is CASSPFPLKTQAGEDTQYF. CDR3 nucleotide sequence: TGTGCCAGCTCACCGTTCCCCCTAAAAACACAGGCAGGGGAAGATACGCAGTATTTT.

The chain joins TRBV4-1 to TRBJ2-1, with D perhaps TRBD2 (6 bases). The CDR3 contains 16 residues. Germline V lookup: CDR1 MGHRA, CDR2 YSYEKL. With 0 bases removed from V and 9 bases from J, the gap between germline ends came to 18 bases. CDR3 in amino acids: CASSQDRWGTEIEQFF. The CDR3 DNA sequence: TGCGCCAGCAGCCAAGATCGTTGGGGGACTGAGATTGAGCAGTTCTTC.

The rearrangement links TRBV27 to TRBJ1-6; 10 positions match TRBD1. The CDR3 contains 13 residues. The germline V gene encodes CDR1 MNHEY and CDR2 SMNVEV (reference sequence). The J segment lost 10 bases and the V segment lost 6 bases, leaving 3 bases of the junction unmatched. Written as DNA, the CDR3 is TGTGCCAGCAGCCGGGACAGGGGATCACCCCTCCACTTT. Encoded protein: CASSRDRGSPLHF.

This clone was recorded at least ten times. The V and J genes are TRBV6-4 and TRBJ2-1; tentative D call: TRBD2 (5 bases). From germline, CDR1 is MRHNA and CDR2 SNTAGT. This CDR3 has 15 amino acids. V shed 3 bases and J shed 6 bases, with 15 bases lying between them. The CDR3 nucleotides are TGTGCCAGCAGTGAAGACCCCGACCGGGGCAATGAGCAGTTCTTC. Translated, it gives CASSEDPDRGNEQFF.

The chain links TRBV6-5 to TRBJ2-3; 8 bases align to TRBD2. The CDR3 is made up of 15 amino acids. Germline-derived CDR1 and CDR2 are MNHEY and SVGAGI. V lost 8 bases and J lost 5; bases outside the gene matches: 12. CDR3 in amino acids: CASRLTFRGGDTQYF. CDR3 DNA: TGTGCCAGCCGCCTTACCTTCCGGGGGGGAGATACGCAGTATTTT.

This chain uses TRBV10-3 with TRBJ2-5, with TRBD1 matching 10 bases. The CDR3 totals 14 residues. J was trimmed by 3 bases and V by 4 bases; bases with no gene match: 2. Germline-derived CDR1 and CDR2 are ENHRY and SYGVKD. This CDR3 is CAISGGTGEETQYF. The CDR3 DNA reads as TGTGCCATCAGTGGTGGGACAGGGGAAGAGACCCAGTACTTC.

This clone was counted only a few times. The chain employs TRBV9 and TRBJ2-5, with D possibly being TRBD2 (5 bases). Trimming took off 0 bases at V and 9 bases at J, with 21 bases between the two ends. The CDR3 runs to 16 residues. Germline V gene data show CDR1 as SGDLS and CDR2 as YYNGEE. The CDR3 here is CASSVARADPSVAQYF. CDR3 nucleotide sequence: TGTGCCAGCAGCGTAGCTAGAGCGGATCCTTCCGTTGCCCAGTACTTC.

This clone showed up just a few times. CDR3: CASSAPHPGGYEQYF. CDR3 coding DNA: TGTGCCAGCAGTGCTCCGCATCCCGGAGGGTACGAGCAGTACTTC. The chain joins TRBV5-6 to TRBJ2-7; TRBD2 is a possible D gene (6 bases). Germline lookup yields CDR1 SGHDT and CDR2 YYEEEE. Between the trimmed V and J ends, which lost 5 bases and 4 bases, there was a span of 19 bases. This CDR3 contains 15 residues.

In this sample, this clone turned up a few times. The chain recombines TRBV14 with TRBJ1-1; possible D gene TRBD1, 6 bases. The germline V gene has CDR1 SGHDN and CDR2 FVKESK. The CDR3 length is 15 residues. V was trimmed by 5 bases and J by 3 bases, leaving 16 bases between them. For the CDR3, the DNA is TGTGCCAGCAGCGACCACAGGGTCTTAGACACTGAAGCTTTCTTT. Protein: CASSDHRVLDTEAFF.

This clone has a single count. The chain uses TRBV25-1 and TRBJ2-7; TRBD1 is a possible D gene (6 bases). The CDR3 consists of 15 residues. Looked up from germline, CDR1 is MGHDK and CDR2 is SYGVNS. V lost 6 bases and J lost 0, with 15 bases in between. This CDR3 reads CASSSGTSGSYEQYF. In DNA, the CDR3 is TGTGCCAGCAGCTCCGGGACATCGGGCTCCTACGAGCAGTACTTC.

The chain recombines TRBV28 with TRBJ1-2; D perhaps matches TRBD1 (5 bases). The ends were cut back, 2 bases at V and 5 bases at J, with 9 bases in the middle. The CDR3 totals 13 residues. Germline loops: CDR1 MDHEN, CDR2 SYDVKM. DNA for the CDR3: TGTGCCAGCAGTTTAACAGGAGTTTATGGCTACACCTTC. Residues: CASSLTGVYGYTF.

The rearrangement links TRBV28 to TRBJ2-3; D might be TRBD1 (6 bases). CDR1 and CDR2 from the germline V gene are MDHEN and SYDVKM. V was clipped by 3 bases and J by 7 bases, with 14 bases between them. The CDR3 covers 14 residues. In DNA form, the CDR3 reads TGTGCCAGCAGTTTTGAAGAACAGGGAAATACGCAGTATTTT. It codes for CASSFEEQGNTQYF.

V gene TRBV7-9 combines with J gene TRBJ1-2; D might be TRBD1 (6 bases). This CDR3 comprises 13 residues. V dropped 5 bases and J dropped 6 bases, with 13 bases sitting between them. Germline CDR1 is SEHNR and CDR2 is FQNEAQ (reference sequence). The CDR3 loop reads CASSQNPGDGYTF. In DNA, the CDR3 is TGTGCCAGCAGCCAAAATCCAGGGGATGGCTACACCTTC. The full variable domain, with the rest looked up from reference TRBV7-9 and TRBJ1-2, is DTGVSQNPRHKITKRGQNVTFRCDPISEHNRLYWYRQTLGQGPEFLTYFQNEAQLEKSRLLSDRFSAERPKGSFSTLEIQRTEQGDSAMYLCASSQNPGDGYTFGSGTRLTVV.

The chain combines TRBV28 with TRBJ2-3; 9 nucleotides agree with TRBD2. CDR1 is MDHEN, CDR2 SYDVKM, per germline. The CDR3 loop spans 14 amino acids. Losses at the gene ends were 5 bases for V and 5 bases for J; bases not matched to a gene: 5. CDR3 DNA: TGTGCCAGCAGTCCCGGACTAGCGCGAGATACGCAGTATTTT. This sequence encodes CASSPGLARDTQYF. The complete variable domain, with remaining parts taken from reference TRBV28 and TRBJ2-3, reads DVKVTQSSRYLVKRTGEKVFLECVQDMDHENMFWYRQDPGLGLRLIYFSYDVKMKEKGDIPEGYSVSREKKERFSLILESASTNQTSMYLCASSPGLARDTQYFGPGTRLTVL.

The chain recombines TRBV5-4 with TRBJ2-2, with D tentatively TRBD2 (5 bases). V was shortened by 4 bases and J by 1 base, with 11 bases between the two germline ends. CDR1 SGHNT and CDR2 YYREEE come from the germline V gene (reference sequence). The CDR3 loop spans 15 amino acids. CDR3 amino acids: CASSRERENTGELFF. The CDR3, as DNA: TGTGCCAGCAGCCGCGAACGGGAGAACACCGGGGAGCTGTTTTTT.

The V call is TRBV2, the J call TRBJ2-3, with D possibly matching TRBD2 (6 bases). Germline values: CDR1 SNHLY, CDR2 FYNNEI. Trimming took off 7 bases at V and 6 bases at J, with 14 bases between the two ends. This CDR3 has 13 residues. In nucleotides, the CDR3 is TGTGCCAGCACCGCCGGGAGCCCGGATACGCAGTATTTT. Translating it yields CASTAGSPDTQYF.

This rearrangement joins TRBV18 to TRBJ1-2, with 8 nucleotides matching TRBD1. The germline CDR1 and CDR2 sequences are KGHSH and LQKENI. Trimming cost V 3 bases and J 7 bases; bases outside gene matches: 4. The CDR3 consists of 13 residues. The CDR3 spells CASSPQTGAGYTF. The CDR3 nucleotides read TGTGCCAGCTCACCCCAGACAGGGGCTGGCTACACCTTC.

The chain uses TRBV28 and TRBJ1-1, with 9 bases lining up with TRBD1. Per the germline V gene, CDR1 is MDHEN and CDR2 is SYDVKM. This CDR3 is 18 amino acids long. V lost 3 bases and J lost 0; bases outside the gene matches: 11. CDR3 DNA sequence: TGTGCCAGCAGTTTTCCCCTACTTCGGACAGGGGTGAACACTGAAGCTTTCTTT. Residues: CASSFPLLRTGVNTEAFF.

This chain links TRBV7-9 with TRBJ1-6; TRBD1 agrees at 7 bases. The CDR3 consists of 15 residues. V shed 5 bases and J 8 bases; nucleotides not matched to a gene: 9. Germline V lookup: CDR1 SEHNR, CDR2 FQNEAQ (reference sequence). CDR3 DNA sequence: TGTGCCAGCAGCGCTGTTCAGGGGGTAGATTCACCCCTCCACTTT. It is translated as CASSAVQGVDSPLHF.

This clone was seen a handful of times. The sample contains more than one DNA sequence encoding this CDR3. The V call is TRBV6-1, the J call TRBJ1-1; the D gene is possibly TRBD1 (6 bases). Germline lookup yields CDR1 MNHNS and CDR2 SASEGT. V was pared by 3 bases and J by 1 base, with 12 bases between. The CDR3 sequence is 15 residues long. CDR3 in amino acids: CASSDEGQPNTEAFF. CDR3 in DNA: TGTGCCAGCAGTGATGAAGGACAGCCGAACACTGAAGCTTTCTTT.

The V call is TRBV5-1, the J call TRBJ2-7; TRBD1 aligns across 10 bases. This CDR3 spans 14 amino acids. V gave up 9 bases and J gave up 3 bases; unmatched junction bases: 9. Germline-derived CDR1 and CDR2 are SGHRS and YFSETQ. Here the CDR3 DNA reads TGCGCCACCAAACCGGGACAGGGGAACTACGAGCAGTACTTC. Translating it yields CATKPGQGNYEQYF.

The chain combines TRBV5-1 with TRBJ2-3; D not certain. Trimming left V 4 bases short and J 0 bases short, with 15 bases between. Germline assignment: CDR1 SGHRS and CDR2 YFSETQ. The CDR3 loop spans 16 amino acids. CDR3 nucleotides: TGCGCCAGCAGCGCCGGCCCGCAGGTCAGCACAGATACGCAGTATTTT. This translates into CASSAGPQVSTDTQYF. Full variable domain (outside the CDR3, taken from reference TRBV5-1 and TRBJ2-3): KAGVTQTPRYLIKTRGQQVTLSCSPISGHRSVSWYQQTPGQGLQFLFEYFSETQRNKGNFPGRFSGRQFSNSRSEMNVSTLELGDSALYLCASSAGPQVSTDTQYFGPGTRLTVL.

This chain links TRBV7-8 with TRBJ1-6; possible D gene TRBD1, 5 bases. V gave up 2 bases and J gave up 8 bases, with 10 bases separating them. The CDR3 is 14 amino acids. The germline gives CDR1 SGHVS, CDR2 FQNEAQ. CDR3 amino acids: CASSLSGGDSPLHF. DNA for the CDR3: TGTGCCAGCAGCTTATCCGGGGGGGATTCACCCCTCCACTTT.